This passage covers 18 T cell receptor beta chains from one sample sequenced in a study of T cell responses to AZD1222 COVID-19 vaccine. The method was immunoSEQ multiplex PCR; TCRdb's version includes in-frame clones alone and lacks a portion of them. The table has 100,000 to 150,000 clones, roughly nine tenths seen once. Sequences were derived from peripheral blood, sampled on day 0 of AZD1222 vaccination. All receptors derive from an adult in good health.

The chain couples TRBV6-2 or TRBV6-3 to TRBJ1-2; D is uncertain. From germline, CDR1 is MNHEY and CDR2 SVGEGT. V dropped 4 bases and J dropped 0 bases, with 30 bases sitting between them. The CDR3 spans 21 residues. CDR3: CASSSEELFIGKASANYGYTF. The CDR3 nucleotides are TGTGCCAGCAGTTCAGAGGAGCTGTTTATAGGGAAGGCATCAGCTAACTATGGCTACACCTTC.

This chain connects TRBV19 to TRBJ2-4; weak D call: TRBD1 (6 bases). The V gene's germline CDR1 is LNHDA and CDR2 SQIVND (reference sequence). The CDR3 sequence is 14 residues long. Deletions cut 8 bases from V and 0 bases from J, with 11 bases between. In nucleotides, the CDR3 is TGTGCCAGTCGAGGGGGTCCAGCCAAAAACATTCAGTACTTC. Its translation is CASRGGPAKNIQYF.

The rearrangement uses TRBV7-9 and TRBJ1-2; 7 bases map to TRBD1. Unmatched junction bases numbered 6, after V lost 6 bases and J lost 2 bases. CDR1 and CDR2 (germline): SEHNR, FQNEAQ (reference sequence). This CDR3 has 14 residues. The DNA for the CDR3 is TGTGCCAGCAGTACAGGGGCCCTCAACTATGGCTACACCTTC. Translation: CASSTGALNYGYTF.

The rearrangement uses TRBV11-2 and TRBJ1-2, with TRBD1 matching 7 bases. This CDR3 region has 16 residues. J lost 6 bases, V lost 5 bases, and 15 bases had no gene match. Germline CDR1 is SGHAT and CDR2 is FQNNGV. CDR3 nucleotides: TGTGCCAGCAGCACCGTACGGGGACAGATAGGAAATGGCTACACCTTC. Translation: CASSTVRGQIGNGYTF.

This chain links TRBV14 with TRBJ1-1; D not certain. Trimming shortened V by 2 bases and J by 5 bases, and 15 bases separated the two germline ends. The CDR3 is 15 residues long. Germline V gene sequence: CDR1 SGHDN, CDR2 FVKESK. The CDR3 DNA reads TGTGCCAGCAGCCAATCGTACGGGGTATTGACTGAAGCTTTCTTT. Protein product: CASSQSYGVLTEAFF.

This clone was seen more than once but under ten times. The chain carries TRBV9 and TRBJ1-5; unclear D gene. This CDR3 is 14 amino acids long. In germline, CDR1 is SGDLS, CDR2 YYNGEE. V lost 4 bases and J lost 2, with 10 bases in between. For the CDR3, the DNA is TGTGCCAGCAGCCCAGGATATGGCAATCAGCCCCAGCATTTT. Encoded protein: CASSPGYGNQPQHF.

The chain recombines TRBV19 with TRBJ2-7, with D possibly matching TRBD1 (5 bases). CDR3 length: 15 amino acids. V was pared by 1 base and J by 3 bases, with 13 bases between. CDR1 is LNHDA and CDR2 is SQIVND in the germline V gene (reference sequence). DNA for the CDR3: TGTGCCAGTAGTATAGGGGGAACAGGAAGCTACGAGCAGTACTTC. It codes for CASSIGGTGSYEQYF.

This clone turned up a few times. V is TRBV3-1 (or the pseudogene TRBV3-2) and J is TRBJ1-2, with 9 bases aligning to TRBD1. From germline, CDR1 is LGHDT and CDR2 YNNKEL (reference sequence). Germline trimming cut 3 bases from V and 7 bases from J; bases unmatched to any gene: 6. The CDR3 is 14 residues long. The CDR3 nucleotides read TGTGCCAGCAGCCATCACGGGACAGGGATTGGCTACACCTTC. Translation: CASSHHGTGIGYTF.

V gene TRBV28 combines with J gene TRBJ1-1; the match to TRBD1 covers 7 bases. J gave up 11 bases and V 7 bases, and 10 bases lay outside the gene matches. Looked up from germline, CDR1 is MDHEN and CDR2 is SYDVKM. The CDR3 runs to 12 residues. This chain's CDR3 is CASTRQGRRAFF. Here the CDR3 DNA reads TGTGCCAGCACCCGACAGGGTAGACGTGCTTTCTTT.

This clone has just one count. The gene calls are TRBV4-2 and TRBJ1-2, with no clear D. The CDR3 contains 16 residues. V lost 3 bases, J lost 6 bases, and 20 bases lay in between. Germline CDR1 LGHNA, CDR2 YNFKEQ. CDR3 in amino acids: CASSHPPARVEDGYTF. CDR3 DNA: TGTGCCAGCAGCCATCCCCCCGCTAGGGTTGAGGATGGCTACACCTTC.

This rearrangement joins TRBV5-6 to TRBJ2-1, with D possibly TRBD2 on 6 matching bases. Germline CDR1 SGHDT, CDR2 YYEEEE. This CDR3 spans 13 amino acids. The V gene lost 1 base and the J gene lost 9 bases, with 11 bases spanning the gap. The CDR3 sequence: CASSLQGGGEQFF. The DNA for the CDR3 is TGTGCCAGCAGCTTGCAGGGAGGTGGTGAGCAGTTCTTC.

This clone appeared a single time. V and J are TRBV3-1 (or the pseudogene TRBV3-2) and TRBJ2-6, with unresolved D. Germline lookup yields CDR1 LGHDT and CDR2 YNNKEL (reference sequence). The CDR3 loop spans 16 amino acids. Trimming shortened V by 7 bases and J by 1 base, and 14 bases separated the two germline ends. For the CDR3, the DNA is TGTGCCAGCACCTCGCGACTTACTTCTGGGGCCAACGTCCTGACTTTC. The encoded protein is CASTSRLTSGANVLTF.

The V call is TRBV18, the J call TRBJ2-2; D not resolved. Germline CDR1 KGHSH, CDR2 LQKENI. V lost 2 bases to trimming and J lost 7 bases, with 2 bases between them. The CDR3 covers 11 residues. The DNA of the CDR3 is TGTGCCAGCTCACCAAGCGGGGAGCTGTTTTTT. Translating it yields CASSPSGELFF.

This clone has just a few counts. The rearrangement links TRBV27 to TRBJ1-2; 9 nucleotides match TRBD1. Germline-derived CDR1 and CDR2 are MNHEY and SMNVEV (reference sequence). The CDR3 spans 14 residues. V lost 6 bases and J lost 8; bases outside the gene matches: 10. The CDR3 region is CASRSPTGGGGYTF. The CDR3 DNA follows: TGTGCCAGCAGGTCCCCCACAGGGGGCGGCGGCTACACCTTC.

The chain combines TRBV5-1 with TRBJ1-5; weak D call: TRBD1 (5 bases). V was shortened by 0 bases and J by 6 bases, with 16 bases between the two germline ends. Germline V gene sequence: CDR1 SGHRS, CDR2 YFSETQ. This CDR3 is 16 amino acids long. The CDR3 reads CASSLAQAGPGQPQHF. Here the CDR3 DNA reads TGCGCCAGCAGCTTGGCCCAAGCAGGGCCGGGTCAGCCCCAGCATTTT.

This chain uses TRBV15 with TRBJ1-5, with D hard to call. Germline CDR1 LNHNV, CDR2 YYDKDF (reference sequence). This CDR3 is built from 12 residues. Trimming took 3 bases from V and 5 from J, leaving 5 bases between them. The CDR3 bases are TGTGCCACCAGCAGGAACTATCAGCCCCAGCATTTT. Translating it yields CATSRNYQPQHF.

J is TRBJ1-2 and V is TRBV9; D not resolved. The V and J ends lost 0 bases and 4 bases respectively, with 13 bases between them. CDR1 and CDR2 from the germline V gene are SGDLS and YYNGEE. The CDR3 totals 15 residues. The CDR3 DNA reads TGTGCCAGCAGCGTAGCACAGACCGACGGCTATGGCTACACCTTC. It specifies CASSVAQTDGYGYTF.

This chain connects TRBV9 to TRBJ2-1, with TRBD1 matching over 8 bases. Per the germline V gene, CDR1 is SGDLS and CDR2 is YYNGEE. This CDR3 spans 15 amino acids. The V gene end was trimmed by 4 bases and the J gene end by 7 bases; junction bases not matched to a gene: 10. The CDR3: CASSRTGSYGNEQFF. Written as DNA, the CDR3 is TGTGCCAGCAGCCGGACAGGGTCCTATGGTAATGAGCAGTTCTTC.